The 20 T cell receptor beta chains below come from one sample, sequenced in a study of cytomegalovirus exposure and HLA in healthy donors. With 60 Vbeta and 13 Jbeta primers, the PCR was carried out. Assay: immunoSEQ multiplex PCR; the TCRdb copy retains only in-frame clones and omits some. The sample contains tens of thousands of clones, approximately 7.1% of which appear only once. Material for sequencing was PBMCs. The receptors originated from a man aged 50-59 years in good health and CMV-seronegative.

This clone was detected a few times. The CDR3 DNA reads TGTGCCATCAGATTTGGACAGGGGGCCTACGAGCAGTACTTC. Translation: CAIRFGQGAYEQYF. This chain links TRBV10-3 with TRBJ2-7; 10 bases are shared with TRBD1. V trimming: 6 bases; J trimming: 2 bases; junction bases outside the gene matches: 4. Looked up from germline, CDR1 is ENHRY and CDR2 is SYGVKD. The CDR3 sequence is 14 residues long.

The chain combines TRBV18 with TRBJ2-5; 7 positions match TRBD2. The junction had 5 bases not matched to a gene; V was cut back by 5 bases and J by 2 bases. CDR3 length equals 14 residues. Germline values: CDR1 KGHSH, CDR2 LQKENI. The CDR3 region is CASSEQGGQETQYF. Here the CDR3 DNA reads TGTGCCAGCTCAGAGCAGGGAGGGCAAGAGACCCAGTACTTC.

This clone appeared a few times. The V and J genes are TRBV11-1 and TRBJ2-1, with TRBD1 matching over 9 bases. The CDR3 consists of 19 residues. Germline V gives CDR1 SGHAT, CDR2 FQDESV (reference sequence). V shed 5 bases, J shed 8 bases, and the junction held 22 bases outside the gene matches. CDR3 amino acids: CASSPQGQGTAGFRHEQFF. The CDR3 DNA follows: TGTGCCAGCAGCCCCCAGGGACAGGGTACGGCGGGATTTAGGCATGAGCAGTTCTTC.

This clone was detected a few times. The CDR3 DNA reads TGCGCCAGCAGCTGGGGCGGCACCCAGCAAGATACGCAGTATTTT. Its protein is CASSWGGTQQDTQYF. The chain recombines TRBV5-1 with TRBJ2-3, with D tentatively TRBD1 (5 bases). With 3 bases removed from V and 5 bases from J, the gap between germline ends came to 16 bases. The CDR3 totals 15 residues. Germline-derived CDR1 and CDR2 are SGHRS and YFSETQ.

In its sample, this clone was seen a few times. The rearrangement links TRBV10-1 to TRBJ2-3, with 7 bases lining up with TRBD2. Germline V gives CDR1 WNHNN, CDR2 SYGVQD (reference sequence). Germline trimming cut 3 bases from V and 5 bases from J; bases unmatched to any gene: 11. This CDR3 is 16 amino acids long. CDR3 sequence: CASSDEPGGGRDTQYF. The CDR3 nucleotides read TGCGCCAGCAGTGATGAACCCGGCGGGGGAAGAGATACGCAGTATTTT.

This clone was seen more than once but under ten times. J is TRBJ2-7 and V is TRBV15; TRBD2 agrees at 7 bases. The length of the CDR3 is 17 residues. Germline-derived CDR1 and CDR2 are LNHNV and YYDKDF (reference sequence). V was pared by 1 base and J by 3 bases, with 12 bases of the junction left unmatched. The CDR3 sequence is CATSRALLGAGHYEQYF. Written as DNA, the CDR3 is TGTGCCACCAGCAGAGCGCTACTGGGAGCGGGGCACTACGAGCAGTACTTC.

This clone was seen more than once but under ten times. This sequence joins TRBV28 and TRBJ1-1; a possible D gene is TRBD1 (6 bases). CDR3 length: 14 residues. Trimming pared 6 bases from V and 1 base from J, leaving 12 bases between. In germline, CDR1 is MDHEN, CDR2 SYDVKM. In DNA form, the CDR3 reads TGTGCCAGCAGCCCTCCGGACAGGAACACTGAAGCTTTCTTT. Encoded protein: CASSPPDRNTEAFF.

This clone has a handful of counts. The CDR3 reads CASSPLGGYGYTF. The CDR3 nucleotides read TGTGCCAGCAGCCCACTAGGGGGCTATGGCTACACCTTC. The rearrangement uses TRBV7-8 and TRBJ1-2; D perhaps matches TRBD1 (6 bases). Germline CDR1 reads SGHVS; CDR2 reads FQNEAQ. The V and J ends lost 5 bases and 4 bases respectively, with 11 bases between them. The CDR3 runs to 13 residues.

The chain combines TRBV5-1 with TRBJ1-2; maybe TRBD1 (6 bases). This CDR3 comprises 16 residues. Deletions cut 4 bases from V and 6 bases from J, with 22 bases between. Germline values: CDR1 SGHRS, CDR2 YFSETQ. CDR3 DNA sequence: TGCGCCAGCAGCCCTGGCGGGGGCGGGGGGATCGATGGCTACACCTTC. It is translated as CASSPGGGGGIDGYTF.

This clone occurred a few times. The chain employs TRBV2 and TRBJ1-5; 8 bases map to TRBD1. The CDR3 runs to 15 residues. Germline V gives CDR1 SNHLY, CDR2 FYNNEI. J lost 7 bases, V lost 1 base, and 6 bases had no gene match. For the CDR3, the DNA is TGTGCCAGCAGTGAAGGACAGGGGAGTAAACAGCCCCAGCATTTT. Protein sequence: CASSEGQGSKQPQHF.

Only a few counts were recorded for this clone. The chain links TRBV9 to TRBJ2-1, with D possibly TRBD2 on 7 matching bases. CDR3 length equals 16 residues. The V gene lost 4 bases and the J gene lost 7 bases, with 21 bases spanning the gap. CDR1 and CDR2 (germline): SGDLS, YYNGEE. This CDR3 reads CASSQAGGREGNEQFF. The CDR3 nucleotides are TGTGCCAGCAGCCAGGCTGGGGGCAGGGAGGGAAATGAGCAGTTCTTC.

This clone came up a few times. The genes are TRBV6-6 and TRBJ2-7; 8 bases align to TRBD1. After removal of 7 bases from V and 2 bases from J, the junction contained 7 bases not matched to a gene. Germline V gene lookup returns CDR1 MNHNY and CDR2 SVGAGI (reference sequence). The CDR3 totals 14 residues. Here the CDR3 reads CASTTDRGTYEQYF. The CDR3 DNA follows: TGTGCCAGCACTACTGACAGGGGAACCTACGAGCAGTACTTC.

V is TRBV6-1 and J is TRBJ1-2; maybe TRBD1 (6 bases). The ends were cut back, 7 bases at V and 8 bases at J, with 17 bases in the middle. The CDR3 runs 13 residues. Germline V gives CDR1 MNHNS, CDR2 SASEGT. For the CDR3, the DNA is TGTGCCAGCAAAGGGGTGGCAGGGGAAGGCTACACCTTC. This gives the protein CASKGVAGEGYTF.

The chain links TRBV5-8 to TRBJ1-2; D gene unclear. The V end lost 1 base, the J end lost 1 base, and 5 bases lay between the germline ends. The germline gives CDR1 SGHTS, CDR2 YDEGEE. This CDR3 spans 13 amino acids. The CDR3 loop reads CASSLTVNYGYTF. CDR3 in DNA: TGTGCCAGCAGCTTGACAGTTAACTATGGCTACACCTTC.

A few counts support this clone. Other DNA sequences in the same sample also yield this CDR3. CDR3 in DNA: TGTGCCAGCAGTTTCCCAGGGGATCAGCCCCAGCATTTT. It is translated as CASSFPGDQPQHF. The chain carries TRBV28 and TRBJ1-5; D is perhaps TRBD1 (6 bases). Germline CDR1 MDHEN, CDR2 SYDVKM. Trimming stripped 3 bases from V and 5 bases from J, with 8 bases between. This CDR3 is built from 13 residues.

This clone was detected a few times. The V call is TRBV5-8, the J call TRBJ1-5, with a possible D match to TRBD1 (6 bases). The germline V and J ends were trimmed by 3 bases and 5 bases, with 9 bases remaining between them. In germline, CDR1 is SGHTS, CDR2 YDEGEE. The CDR3 loop spans 13 amino acids. The CDR3 sequence: CASSSDRYQPQHF. The CDR3 coding sequence is TGTGCCAGCAGCTCGGACAGATATCAGCCCCAGCATTTT.

The table lists this clone with a few counts. The rearrangement joins TRBV7-2 to TRBJ2-7; 9 positions match TRBD1. The CDR3 is made up of 14 amino acids. Germline V gives CDR1 SGHTA, CDR2 FQGNSA. The ends lost 7 bases at V and 4 bases at J; junction bases unmatched: 8. CDR3 loop: CASTGYRGHYEQYF. The CDR3 DNA sequence: TGTGCCAGCACTGGATACAGGGGGCATTACGAGCAGTACTTC.

The rearrangement joins TRBV6-5 to TRBJ2-7; 8 nucleotides agree with TRBD2. Unmatched junction bases numbered 6, after V lost 6 bases and J lost 5 bases. CDR3 size: 13 residues. Per germline, CDR1 MNHEY and CDR2 SVGAGI. CDR3 residues: CASRPGTSNEQYF. Written as DNA, the CDR3 is TGTGCCAGCAGGCCCGGGACTAGTAACGAGCAGTACTTC.

J is TRBJ2-1 and V is TRBV10-2, with D possibly being TRBD2 (5 bases). This CDR3 is built from 13 residues. Per germline, CDR1 WSHSY and CDR2 SAAADI. V was pared by 6 bases and J by 0 bases, with 6 bases between. The CDR3 DNA reads as TGCGCCAGCAGGGGGAGCTCCTACAATGAGCAGTTCTTC. Its protein is CASRGSSYNEQFF.

This chain joins TRBV5-6 and TRBJ1-1; D is unresolved. CDR1 is SGHDT, CDR2 YYEEEE, per germline. Trimming left V 4 bases short and J 6 bases short, with 10 bases between. This CDR3 is 12 amino acids long. In DNA, the CDR3 is TGTGCCAGCAGCACTACCCTCTCTGAAGCTTTCTTT. It yields the protein CASSTTLSEAFF.